Shown below are 25 T cell receptor beta chains from a single sample sequenced in a study of control samples from healthy donors and cancer patients (dated by TCRdb to 2018 to 2020). The method was the immunoSEQ multiplex PCR assay. The table comes from immuneACCESS by way of TCRdb, which keeps in-frame sequences with V and J called. Part of the clones is missing from these tables; in studies checked, under half for an unresolved V gene and the rest for unknown reasons. The sample has approximately 50,000 clones on record, around nine tenths of them singletons. The ten largest clones add up to around 0.8% of the sample. The sample comprised PBMCs. The source is a man younger than 40 with colorectal cancer.

This chain uses TRBV5-5 with TRBJ2-1; 9 nucleotides line up with TRBD1. The CDR3 consists of 16 residues. V shed 3 bases, J shed 2 bases, and the junction held 6 bases outside the gene matches. Germline lookup yields CDR1 SGHKS and CDR2 YYEKEE (reference sequence). Here the CDR3 reads CASSSPGTGTYNEQFF. CDR3 in DNA: TGTGCCAGCAGCTCACCCGGGACAGGGACCTACAATGAGCAGTTCTTC.

V is TRBV4-3 and J is TRBJ1-1; D is perhaps TRBD1 (6 bases). Per the germline V gene, CDR1 is LGHNA and CDR2 is YSLEER. This CDR3 contains 14 residues. Trimming took off 3 bases at V and 4 bases at J, with 12 bases between the two ends. The CDR3 spells CASSHFRDTTEAFF. The CDR3 bases are TGCGCCAGCAGCCATTTTCGGGACACCACTGAAGCTTTCTTT.

V and J are TRBV6-5 and TRBJ2-2; unclear D gene. The CDR3 runs 13 residues. With 4 bases removed from V and 6 bases from J, the gap between germline ends came to 9 bases. The germline CDR1 and CDR2 sequences are MNHEY and SVGAGI. The CDR3 DNA reads as TGTGCCAGCAGTTCCAAGGCTGCCGGGGAGCTGTTTTTT. The encoded protein is CASSSKAAGELFF.

The V gene is TRBV3-1 (or the pseudogene TRBV3-2), the J gene TRBJ2-7, with D hard to call. The CDR3 is made up of 11 amino acids. The V gene lost 11 bases and the J gene lost 5 bases, with 13 bases spanning the gap. The germline CDR1 and CDR2 sequences are LGHDT and YNNKEL (reference sequence). The CDR3, as DNA: TGTGCCTCCGGTCGAGGTGACGAGCAGTACTTC. Translated, it gives CASGRGDEQYF.

The chain has TRBV9 and TRBJ2-1; D possibly corresponds to TRBD2 (7 bases). V was trimmed by 0 bases and J by 2 bases, leaving 9 bases between them. CDR1 SGDLS and CDR2 YYNGEE come from the germline V gene. The CDR3 sequence is 15 residues long. CDR3 in amino acids: CASSVEGGAYNEQFF. Here the CDR3 DNA reads TGTGCCAGCAGCGTAGAAGGGGGGGCCTACAATGAGCAGTTCTTC.

The genes are TRBV4-2 and TRBJ1-2, with D maybe TRBD1 (5 bases). The CDR3 is made up of 15 amino acids. Trimming removed 1 base at V and 3 bases at J, with 12 bases between. CDR1 is LGHNA and CDR2 is YNFKEQ in the germline V gene. The CDR3 loop reads CASSQVDRSDYGYTF. The CDR3, as DNA: TGTGCCAGCAGCCAAGTAGACAGATCGGACTATGGCTACACCTTC.

This rearrangement joins TRBV2 to TRBJ1-2, with TRBD1 identical over 7 bases. The CDR3 covers 15 residues. Trimming at V came to 1 base and at J to 8 bases, leaving 10 bases not matched to a gene. Germline loops: CDR1 SNHLY, CDR2 FYNNEI. The CDR3 reads CASSEGRAPGGGYTF. The CDR3 DNA reads as TGTGCCAGCAGTGAAGGCCGGGCTCCAGGGGGGGGCTACACCTTC.

This sequence joins TRBV7-9 and TRBJ1-6, with D maybe TRBD1 (5 bases). Germline lookup yields CDR1 SEHNR and CDR2 FQNEAQ (reference sequence). This CDR3 spans 17 amino acids. The V gene lost 4 bases and the J gene lost 0 bases, with 13 bases spanning the gap. The DNA of the CDR3 is TGTGCCAGCAGCTCCCTGATCGGGGGCTCCTATAATTCACCCCTCCACTTT. Its translation is CASSSLIGGSYNSPLHF.

This clone came up once. This sequence joins TRBV10-1 and TRBJ1-6; no clear D gene. The CDR3 has 13 residues. V was cut by 2 bases and J by 8 bases, with 7 bases left in between. Germline V gives CDR1 WNHNN, CDR2 SYGVQD (reference sequence). CDR3 DNA sequence: TGCGCCAGCAGTGAGACAAATTATTCACCCCTCCACTTT. The encoded protein is CASSETNYSPLHF.

This sequence joins TRBV5-5 and TRBJ1-1; 10 bases are a match to TRBD1. The germline gives CDR1 SGHKS, CDR2 YYEKEE (reference sequence). Trimming took 4 bases from V and 0 from J; bases not matched to a gene: 12. The CDR3 covers 18 residues. The CDR3 region has the DNA TGTGCCAGCAGCCCTGATCGGGACAGGGGATTAATGAACACTGAAGCTTTCTTT. The encoded protein is CASSPDRDRGLMNTEAFF.

The rearrangement links TRBV6-5 to TRBJ1-2; 7 nucleotides match TRBD1. Germline values: CDR1 MNHEY, CDR2 SVGAGI. This CDR3 has 15 amino acids. J gave up 3 bases and V 9 bases, and 13 bases lay outside the gene matches. In DNA, the CDR3 is TGTGCCAGTAGTCCGGGGACAGAATACTACTATGGCTACACCTTC. The encoded protein is CASSPGTEYYYGYTF.

This rearrangement joins TRBV3-1 (or the pseudogene TRBV3-2) to TRBJ1-1; tentatively, D is TRBD1 (5 bases). Germline V gene lookup returns CDR1 LGHDT and CDR2 YNNKEL (reference sequence). Deletions cut 4 bases from V and 10 bases from J, with 28 bases between. This CDR3 has 17 residues. The CDR3 region has the DNA TGTGCCAGCAGCCCCTTAGCAGGGAGGGGTGAAAATGATGTAGCTTTCTTT. Translated: CASSPLAGRGENDVAFF.

This chain uses TRBV29-1 with TRBJ2-7, with 8 positions matching TRBD2. CDR3 size: 15 residues. V trimming: 3 bases; J trimming: 1 base; junction bases outside the gene matches: 8. Looked up from germline, CDR1 is SQVTM and CDR2 is ANQGSEA. The CDR3 region is CSVDSGGPGSYEQYF. The CDR3 region has the DNA TGCAGCGTTGACAGCGGGGGTCCAGGATCCTACGAGCAGTACTTC.

This clone occurred once. The chain employs TRBV6-6 and TRBJ2-7; D ambiguous. Germline CDR1 MNHNY, CDR2 SVGAGI (reference sequence). Trimming shortened V by 2 bases and J by 6 bases, and 14 bases separated the two germline ends. The CDR3 length is 14 residues. The CDR3 protein is CASSYPLAEAEQYF. DNA of the CDR3: TGTGCCAGCAGTTACCCCCTGGCCGAGGCCGAGCAGTACTTC.

V usage is TRBV19 and J usage is TRBJ2-2; no reliable D call. V was pared by 7 bases and J by 2 bases, with 11 bases between. The length of the CDR3 is 14 residues. CDR1 LNHDA and CDR2 SQIVND come from the germline V gene (reference sequence). The CDR3, as DNA: TGTGCCAGTAAGACTGACCGAAACACCGGGGAGCTGTTTTTT. This translates into CASKTDRNTGELFF. The variable domain in full, with the rest retrieved from reference TRBV19 and TRBJ2-2, is DGGITQSPKYLFRKEGQNVTLSCEQNLNHDAMYWYRQDPGQGLRLIYYSQIVNDFQKGDIAEGYSVSREKKESFPLTVTSAQKNPTAFYLCASKTDRNTGELFFGEGSRLTVL.

V usage is TRBV12-3 or TRBV12-4 and J usage is TRBJ1-1; no clear D. This CDR3 is built from 13 residues. V was clipped by 4 bases and J by 0 bases, with 6 bases between them. The CDR3 DNA sequence: TGTGCCAGCAGTTACAGCTTGAACACTGAAGCTTTCTTT. Its translation is CASSYSLNTEAFF.

This clone was seen just once. This rearrangement joins TRBV4-1 to TRBJ1-1; D is unclear. The germline V gene has CDR1 MGHRA and CDR2 YSYEKL. The ends were cut back, 0 bases at V and 0 bases at J, with 11 bases in the middle. This CDR3 comprises 16 residues. As DNA, the CDR3 is TGCGCCAGCAGCCAAGAAGGTCCAGTCATGAACACTGAAGCTTTCTTT. It specifies CASSQEGPVMNTEAFF.

J is TRBJ1-2 and V is TRBV5-1; maybe TRBD1 (5 bases). Looked up from germline, CDR1 is SGHRS and CDR2 is YFSETQ. V gave up 1 base and J gave up 3 bases, with 19 bases separating them. The CDR3 runs to 17 residues. The CDR3 bases are TGCGCCAGCAGCTTGTATCCCCCAGGGCCAAGGGACTATGGCTACACCTTC. Amino acids: CASSLYPPGPRDYGYTF.

The chain links TRBV5-6 to TRBJ1-2; TRBD1 matches at 9 bases. CDR3 length equals 17 residues. The germline CDR1 and CDR2 sequences are SGHDT and YYEEEE. V was pared by 4 bases and J by 4 bases, with 14 bases of the junction left unmatched. The CDR3 protein is CASSRRARDRDSYGYTF. DNA for the CDR3: TGTGCCAGCAGCAGACGGGCCCGGGACAGGGATAGCTATGGCTACACCTTC.

The chain employs TRBV6-2 or TRBV6-3 and TRBJ1-5; the D gene is possibly TRBD1 (6 bases). CDR3 size: 20 residues. V gave up 2 bases and J gave up 0 bases, with 23 bases separating them. CDR1 MNHEY and CDR2 SVGEGT come from the germline V gene. The CDR3 region has the DNA TGTGCCAGCAGTTACCTCCCCCGGGACAACCCAACCCGTAGCAATCAGCCCCAGCATTTT. Translation gives CASSYLPRDNPTRSNQPQHF.

V is TRBV6-6 and J is TRBJ2-3; 9 bases align to TRBD2. Germline V gene lookup returns CDR1 MNHNY and CDR2 SVGAGI (reference sequence). V gave up 5 bases and J gave up 0 bases; unmatched junction bases: 15. This CDR3 spans 19 amino acids. CDR3 region: CASSPRRERGVLSTDTQYF. DNA for the CDR3: TGTGCCAGCAGTCCCCGGAGGGAGCGGGGGGTACTAAGCACAGATACGCAGTATTTT.

The rearrangement joins TRBV7-9 to TRBJ1-1; TRBD1 is a possible D gene (6 bases). Trimming removed 7 bases from V and 1 base from J, with 19 bases in between. In germline, CDR1 is SEHNR, CDR2 FQNEAQ (reference sequence). The CDR3 runs to 16 residues. The CDR3 nucleotides are TGTGCCAGCATCCCCACCCTAGGACAGAAGAACACTGAAGCTTTCTTT. Amino acid sequence: CASIPTLGQKNTEAFF.

This chain connects TRBV7-9 to TRBJ1-2; D not resolved. The germline V gene encodes CDR1 SEHNR and CDR2 FQNEAQ (reference sequence). V was pared by 2 bases and J by 4 bases, with 17 bases between. The CDR3 runs 16 residues. The CDR3 DNA is TGTGCCAGCAGCTTACATGGGGAAGACGGCCTCTATGGCTACACCTTC. This gives the protein CASSLHGEDGLYGYTF.

V usage is TRBV11-2 and J usage is TRBJ2-5, with 13 bases lining up with TRBD2. The CDR3 is made up of 14 amino acids. Germline lookup yields CDR1 SGHAT and CDR2 FQNNGV. V trimming: 6 bases; J trimming: 5 bases; junction bases outside the gene matches: 3. CDR3 DNA: TGTGCCAGCAGACTAGCGGGGGGGAGGGAGACCCAGTACTTC. Its translation: CASRLAGGRETQYF.

V and J are TRBV3-1 (or the pseudogene TRBV3-2) and TRBJ2-7, with 7 bases matching TRBD1. The CDR3 contains 13 residues. The germline V gene encodes CDR1 LGHDT and CDR2 YNNKEL (reference sequence). With 4 bases clipped from V and 5 bases from J, the junction kept 5 bases outside the gene matches. The CDR3 DNA reads as TGTGCCAGCAGCCCCCGACAGGGAGACGAGCAGTACGTC. It encodes CASSPRQGDEQYV.